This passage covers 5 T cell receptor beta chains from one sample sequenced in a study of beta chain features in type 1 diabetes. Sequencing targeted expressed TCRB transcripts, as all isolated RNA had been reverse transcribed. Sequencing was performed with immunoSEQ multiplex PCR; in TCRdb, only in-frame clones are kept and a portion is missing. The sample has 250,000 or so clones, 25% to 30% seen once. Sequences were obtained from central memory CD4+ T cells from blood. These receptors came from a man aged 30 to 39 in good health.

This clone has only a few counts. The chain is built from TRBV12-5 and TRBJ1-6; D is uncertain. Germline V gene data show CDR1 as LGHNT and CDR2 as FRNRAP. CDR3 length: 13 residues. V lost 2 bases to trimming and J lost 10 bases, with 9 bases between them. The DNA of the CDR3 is TGTGCTAGTGGTTTGAAGTCCGAGTCACCCCTCCACTTT. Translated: CASGLKSESPLHF.

In DNA form, the CDR3 reads TGTGCCTGGAGTGTATTTTTAACTGAAGCTTTCTTT. Residues: CAWSVFLTEAFF. The chain carries TRBV30 and TRBJ1-1; D ambiguous. The germline CDR1 and CDR2 sequences are GTSNPN and SVGIG (reference sequence). Trimming removed 0 bases from V and 5 bases from J, with 7 bases in between. The length of the CDR3 is 12 residues.

CDR3 in DNA: TGCAGCGTGACGACTAGCGGGGGCGAGACCCAGTACTTC. The encoded protein is CSVTTSGGETQYF. The V gene is TRBV29-1, the J gene TRBJ2-5; TRBD2 matches at 12 bases. Per germline, CDR1 SQVTM and CDR2 ANQGSEA. The CDR3 length is 13 residues. After removal of 6 bases from V and 5 bases from J, the junction contained 4 bases not matched to a gene.

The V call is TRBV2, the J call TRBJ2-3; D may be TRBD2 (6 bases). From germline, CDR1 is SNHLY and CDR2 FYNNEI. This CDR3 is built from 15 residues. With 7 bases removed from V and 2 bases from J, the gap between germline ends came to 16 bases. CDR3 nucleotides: TGTGCCAGCACTTTAGCGGAGACAACCACAGATACGCAGTATTTT. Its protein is CASTLAETTTDTQYF.

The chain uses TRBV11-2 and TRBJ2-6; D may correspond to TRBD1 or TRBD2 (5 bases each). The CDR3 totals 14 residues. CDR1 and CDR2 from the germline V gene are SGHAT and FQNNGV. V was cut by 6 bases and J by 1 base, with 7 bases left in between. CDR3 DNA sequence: TGTGCCAGCAGTTGGGGGTCTGGGGCCAACGTCCTGACTTTC. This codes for CASSWGSGANVLTF.